The T cell receptor (beta chain) under discussion was sequenced for a study of graft-versus-host responses after intestinal transplantation. For the study at large: Multivisceral, liver-intestinal, or isolated intestinal grafts went to recipients. Anti-thymocyte globulin induction was given to all recipients, followed by tacrolimus and steroids for roughly 3 years.

V shed 0 bases and J shed 6 bases, with 8 bases lying between them. The V gene's germline CDR1 is SGDLS and CDR2 YYNGEE. There are 13 residues in the CDR3. Some clones are missing from TCRdb's copy, which holds only in-frame ones; the method was immunoSEQ multiplex PCR. This sample has roughly 100,000 clones, with roughly 90% found just once. The study's findings and limits: GvH clones detected in recipient marrow included some appearing first in ileum or blood. Levels of circulating GvH clones at their peak were associated with early post-transplant HvG declines.

About this clone: Its target is not known.

Material: unstimulated CD8+ T cells sorted from spleen or lymph node cells, obtained before transplant. V usage is TRBV9 and J usage is TRBJ2-3; D unclear. The origin of this receptor is a human donor who was the organ donor for an intestinal transplant. This CDR3 is CASSVVFEDTQYF. The CDR3 DNA follows: TGTGCCAGCAGCGTAGTATTTGAGGATACGCAGTATTTT.